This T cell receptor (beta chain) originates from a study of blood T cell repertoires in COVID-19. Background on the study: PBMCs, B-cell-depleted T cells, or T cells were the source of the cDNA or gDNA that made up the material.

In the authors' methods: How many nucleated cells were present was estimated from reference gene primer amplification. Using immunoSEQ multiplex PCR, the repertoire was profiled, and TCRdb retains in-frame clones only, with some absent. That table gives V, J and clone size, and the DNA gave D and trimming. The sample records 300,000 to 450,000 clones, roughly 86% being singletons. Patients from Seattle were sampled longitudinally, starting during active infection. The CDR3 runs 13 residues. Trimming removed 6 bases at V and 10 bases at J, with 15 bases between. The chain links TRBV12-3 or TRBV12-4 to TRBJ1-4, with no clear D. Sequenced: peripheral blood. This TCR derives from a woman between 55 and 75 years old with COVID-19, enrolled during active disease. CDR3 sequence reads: CASRSQREGKLFF. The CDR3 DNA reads TGTGCCAGCAGGTCTCAGCGGGAGGGAAAACTGTTTTTT.